The clone carrying this T cell receptor (beta chain) has only one observation. The sample is drawn from a study of blood T cell repertoires in COVID-19. Whole-study context: Samples came from the United States, Italy and Spain, spanning acute and convalescent COVID-19.

Trimming at V came to 5 bases and at J to 2 bases, leaving 2 bases not matched to a gene. This CDR3 comprises 15 residues. Germline V lookup: CDR1 MNHEY, CDR2 SVGEGT. Seattle patients were enrolled while actively infected and followed longitudinally. Methods used by the authors: Estimation of nucleated cell counts relied on the amplification of reference gene primers. The assay was immunoSEQ multiplex PCR, and TCRdb's table has in-frame clones only and misses some. That table is the source of V, J and clone size, and D and trimming were worked out from the DNA. Altogether roughly 100,000 clones are present, roughly 80% being singletons, with the ten largest covering under 5.5%.

The chain links TRBV6-2 or TRBV6-3 to TRBJ2-7; TRBD2 matches 14 bases. Material: peripheral blood. This sequence was found in a man aged 80 or over with COVID-19, enrolled during active disease. The CDR3 protein is CASSRTSGGTYEQYF. The CDR3 nucleotides are TGTGCCAGCAGTAGGACTAGCGGGGGGACCTACGAGCAGTACTTC.